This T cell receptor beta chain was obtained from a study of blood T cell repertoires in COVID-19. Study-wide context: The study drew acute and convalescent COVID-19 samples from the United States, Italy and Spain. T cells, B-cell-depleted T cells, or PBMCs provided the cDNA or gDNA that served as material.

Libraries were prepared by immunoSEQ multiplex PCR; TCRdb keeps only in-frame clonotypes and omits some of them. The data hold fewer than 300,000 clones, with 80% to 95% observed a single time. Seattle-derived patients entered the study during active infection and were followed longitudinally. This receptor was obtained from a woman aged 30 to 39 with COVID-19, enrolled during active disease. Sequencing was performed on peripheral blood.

The CDR3 coding sequence is TGTGCCAGCAGCTTACTCGGCAGGGCGGACGAAAAACTGTTTTTT. Residues: CASSLLGRADEKLFF. The chain has TRBV11-2 and TRBJ1-4; D is possibly TRBD1 (5 bases). The CDR3 extends over 15 amino acids. V was shortened by 2 bases and J by 8 bases, with 15 bases between the two germline ends. Germline CDR1 reads SGHAT; CDR2 reads FQNNGV.